The T cell receptor beta chain described here comes from a study of glioma-infiltrating T cells after dendritic cell vaccination listed by TCRdb under 2016. A note on the overall study: The cohort comprised roughly 15 glioblastoma patients from Phase I and II dendritic cell vaccination trials, 9 newly diagnosed and 6 with recurrent disease. Patients received autologous tumor lysate-pulsed dendritic cell vaccination between about 2003 and 2013. The vaccine was prepared from monocyte-derived dendritic cells that were cultured for approximately seven days with IL-4 and GM-CSF and then pulsed overnight with autologous tumor lysate. Each patient was given three intradermal dendritic cell vaccine injections, spaced two weeks apart, in the arm below the axilla. In glioblastoma patients vaccinated with dendritic cells, deep sequencing of TCR beta CDR3 regions served to measure tumor-infiltrating lymphocyte content and to compare repertoires between tumor and blood. Survival after dendritic cell vaccination was correlated with TCR sequencing metrics, including TIL content and tumor-blood repertoire overlap.

Paper-wide results and their limitations: No direct relationship between TCR clonality and survival was found, suggesting a diverse polyclonal response may matter. The response model built on TCR overlap across three groups was characterized as speculative, with prospective validation still needed. After dendritic cell vaccination, a higher estimated pretreatment TIL content predicted longer time to progression and longer overall survival. The cohort was small and heterogeneous, few patients had complete blood and tumor sets, and even fewer had initial-recurrent tumor pairs.

Concerning this clone: Its antigen is unknown. Qualities for individual bases were not recorded, and no much larger clone is one base off.

Using the immunoSEQ assay, TCRB CDR3 regions were amplified from around 2 micrograms of genomic DNA, or from all available DNA when less than that was on hand. Multiplex PCR used 60 forward primers for TCR V beta segments and 13 reverse primers for J beta segments. Synthetic control templates were spiked into each sample at limiting dilution to estimate reads per starting template. The Illumina HiSeq System generated 87 bp sequencing reads. The study's processing was this. PCR and sequencing errors were removed by a nearest neighbor algorithm that merged closely related sequences. TCR overlap was defined as the percentage of unique tumor TCR beta sequences that were also found in the peripheral blood of the same patient. Not all clones reach the TCRdb copy of this immuneACCESS table, which keeps in-frame sequences only. Checked studies attribute under half of the gap to unresolved V genes and leave the rest unexplained. That table furnishes V, J and clone size, whereas the DNA furnished D and trimming. The sample table contains approximately 62,000 clones; only one count was recorded for roughly 86% of them. The top ten constitute 11% of the sample.

Reading the label with the study, this specimen's time point is: after dendritic cell vaccination, including at tumor progression/relapse. Patients were selected on the basis of adequate residual fresh-frozen tumor tissue and more than two years of available survival data. Molecular status otherwise varied across the glioblastoma patients, but none of them carried an isocitrate dehydrogenase mutation. PBMC were collected before vaccination, two weeks after the third vaccination, and at tumor progression if tumor progression occurred. The Qiagen DNeasy Blood extraction Kit was used to extract genomic DNA. Here V drops 7 bases and J drops 7 bases, and the junction holds 20 bases not matched to any gene. The CDR3 runs 18 amino acids, cysteine and phenylalanine included. Kept here is only the CDR3 DNA, which spans 54 bases and is read in frame from base 1. Looking up the germline V gene (reference sequence) yields CDR1 SEHNR and CDR2 FQNEAQ.

This TCR derives from a human donor with glioblastoma. Recombination linked TRBV7-9 to TRBJ2-1, with 9 bases matching TRBD2. Sequencing used blood, obtained after dendritic cell vaccination. The DNA sequence is as follows: TGTGCCAGCACCCTCCGCGGGCTAGCGGGGCTCCCGGGGAATGAGCAGTTCTTC. It specifies CASTLRGLAGLPGNEQFF.